This T cell receptor beta chain was recovered during a study of T cell changes during pregnancy in multiple sclerosis. Data came from immunoSEQ multiplex PCR; TCRdb stores just in-frame clones and leaves some out. Altogether 90,000 or so clones are present, around 90% being singletons, with the ten largest covering 3% to 4%. The V and J ends lost 6 bases and 2 bases respectively, with 14 bases between them. The CDR3 is made up of 14 amino acids. CDR1 and CDR2 (germline): MDHEN, SYDVKM. The chain is built from TRBV28 and TRBJ2-7; tentatively, D is TRBD2 (5 bases). The TCR was taken from a female donor in good health, serving as a control in a pregnancy study. Some clones in this sample may be carry-over from other donors' samples. The input for sequencing was PBMCs, taken in the first trimester of pregnancy. CDR3 in DNA: TGTGCCAGCAGCCTCGGAGGACGGGCCTACGAGCAGTACTTC. It is translated as CASSLGGRAYEQYF.